This T cell receptor beta chain was retrieved from a study of T cells in Graves' hyperthyroidism and ophthalmopathy. Regarding this clonotype: As yet, its antigen is unknown.

Notes on the study in general: Blood samples included most of the expanded thyroid clonotypes exceeding 0.001. Model output signaled ophthalmopathy a median approximately 6 months ahead of onset.

TCR beta CDR3 regions were amplified from RNA. The HTBI primer set drove a first-round RT-PCR of the TCR CDR3. TCRdb called the multiplex PCR reads again in MiXCR, with one record for every CDR3 protein. The sample carries about half a million distinct CDR3 sequences, roughly 15% recorded once. The CDR3 covers 15 residues. CDR1 and CDR2 (germline): LGHNA, YSLEER. V was trimmed by 0 bases and J by 5 bases, leaving 11 bases between them. The chain combines TRBV4-3 with TRBJ2-1, with unresolved D. What was sequenced was blood. The sequence was obtained from a woman aged 30 to 39 with Graves' ophthalmopathy. The CDR3 DNA is TGCGCCAGCAGCCAAGATTGGCAGGCGGACAATGAGCAGTTCTTC. Encoded protein: CASSQDWQADNEQFF.